Following are 27 T cell receptor beta chains from one sample sequenced in a study of shared T cell receptors in the human thymus. Only in-frame clones appear in the TCRdb table, and some are missing; sequencing was by immunoSEQ multiplex PCR. The sample consists of more than 550,000 clones, approximately 89% of them appearing once. The sample was also linked to a second study, of human thymus T cells.

Sequenced: thymocytes. These receptors all stem from a boy under two years old with a congenital heart defect.

The rearrangement uses TRBV5-1 and TRBJ2-2; D is undetermined. From germline, CDR1 is SGHRS and CDR2 YFSETQ. Deletions cut 0 bases from V and 1 base from J, with 7 bases between. The CDR3 totals 15 residues. CDR3 residues: CASSLAVRNTGELFF. The DNA for the CDR3 is TGCGCCAGCAGCTTGGCGGTAAGGAACACCGGGGAGCTGTTTTTT.

The chain carries TRBV6-1 and TRBJ1-1; D is ambiguous. The V end lost 9 bases, the J end lost 1 base, and 6 bases lay between the germline ends. The CDR3 is made up of 11 amino acids. The germline V gene has CDR1 MNHNS and CDR2 SASEGT. The CDR3 sequence is CASSGNTEAFF. The CDR3 region has the DNA TGTGCCAGTTCAGGGAACACTGAAGCTTTCTTT.

This chain links TRBV28 with TRBJ2-5; 10 nucleotides match TRBD2. The germline CDR1 and CDR2 sequences are MDHEN and SYDVKM. Germline trimming cut 2 bases from V and 5 bases from J; bases unmatched to any gene: 11. This CDR3 is built from 17 residues. The CDR3 sequence is CASSLALAGALGETQYF. DNA for the CDR3: TGTGCCAGCAGTTTAGCCCTAGCGGGAGCTTTGGGCGAGACCCAGTACTTC.

The CDR3 DNA reads as TGTGCCAGCAGCCAAGAAGCGGGGGTGCACAGGGGATACTCCTACAATGAGCAGTTCTTC. It specifies CASSQEAGVHRGYSYNEQFF. The chain uses TRBV14 and TRBJ2-1, with D possibly being TRBD2 (8 bases). The CDR3 runs to 20 residues. CDR1 SGHDN and CDR2 FVKESK come from the germline V gene. V shed 0 bases and J shed 0 bases, with 21 bases lying between them.

This clone was counted a few times. This sequence joins TRBV6-1 and TRBJ1-2; D is undetermined. The germline CDR1 and CDR2 sequences are MNHNS and SASEGT. The ends were cut back, 3 bases at V and 8 bases at J, with 7 bases in the middle. This CDR3 contains 11 residues. CDR3 in DNA: TGTGCCAGCAGTGACGAGCCAGGCTACACCTTC. Protein: CASSDEPGYTF.

In this sample, this clone turned up a few times. This chain links TRBV6-5 with TRBJ1-1, with D possibly matching TRBD1 (6 bases). Trimming removed 4 bases from V and 11 bases from J, with 14 bases in between. Germline V gene lookup returns CDR1 MNHEY and CDR2 SVGAGI. CDR3 size: 12 residues. Written as DNA, the CDR3 is TGTGCCAGCAGTTCCCCGGACAGTTGGGCTTTCTTT. The encoded protein is CASSSPDSWAFF.

There are a few counts of this clone. The same CDR3 also results from other DNA sequences found in this sample. In nucleotides, the CDR3 is TGCAGTGCTAGCCGCGGTAGCGAGCAGTTCTTC. Its protein product is CSASRGSEQFF. The chain employs TRBV20-1 and TRBJ2-1; D is unresolved. The CDR3 has 11 amino acids. Trimming removed 3 bases at V and 10 bases at J, with 10 bases between. Per the germline V gene, CDR1 is DFQATT and CDR2 is SNEGSKA (reference sequence).

The chain uses TRBV30 and TRBJ2-5; 7 bases are shared with TRBD2. The J call may be mistaken, given a closer DNA end match to TRBJ2-7. CDR3 size: 17 residues. Germline CDR1 reads GTSNPN; CDR2 reads SVGIG (reference sequence). The CDR3 sequence: CAWRGGSKAQTLYEQYF. The CDR3 DNA reads TGTGCCTGGAGGGGAGGGTCTAAGGCCCAAACCCTCTACGAGCAGTACTTC.

The V call is TRBV7-9, the J call TRBJ2-3, with TRBD2 identical over 13 bases. Trimming at V came to 0 bases and at J to 6 bases, leaving 6 bases not matched to a gene. The CDR3 sequence is 17 residues long. Germline values: CDR1 SEHNR, CDR2 FQNEAQ (reference sequence). In nucleotides, the CDR3 is TGTGCCAGCAGCTTAGCGTTCACTAGCGGGAGGGCCGATACGCAGTATTTT. Its protein product is CASSLAFTSGRADTQYF.

The chain has TRBV7-6 and TRBJ2-2; 10 bases match TRBD1. The germline CDR1 and CDR2 sequences are SGHVS and FNYEAQ. This CDR3 is built from 16 residues. Trimming at V came to 5 bases and at J to 5 bases, leaving 8 bases not matched to a gene. The CDR3 loop reads CASSRDRGSCTGELFF. CDR3 in DNA: TGTGCCAGCAGCCGGGACAGGGGAAGTTGTACCGGGGAGCTGTTTTTT. The variable domain in full, with the rest retrieved from reference TRBV7-6 and TRBJ2-2, is GAGVSQSPRYKVTKRGQDVALRCDPISGHVSLYWYRQALGQGPEFLTYFNYEAQQDKSGLPNDRFSAERPEGSISTLTIQRTEQRDSAMYRCASSRDRGSCTGELFFGEGSRLTVL.

This sequence joins TRBV4-3 and TRBJ2-7, with TRBD1 matching 9 bases. CDR1 and CDR2 (germline): LGHNA, YSLEER. J gave up 6 bases and V 0 bases, and 15 bases lay outside the gene matches. This CDR3 is 18 amino acids long. The CDR3 is CASSQEIAGYRGLAEQYF. The CDR3 DNA reads as TGCGCCAGCAGCCAAGAGATCGCGGGGTACAGGGGGCTGGCCGAGCAGTACTTC.

This clone was counted only a few times. The rearrangement joins TRBV27 to TRBJ2-7; 8 bases are shared with TRBD1. CDR3 length: 15 residues. Germline V gene sequence: CDR1 MNHEY, CDR2 SMNVEV (reference sequence). V shed 8 bases and J 3 bases; nucleotides not matched to a gene: 12. CDR3 in DNA: TGTGCCAGCGGGAGACAGGGGAAGGGTCGCTACGAGCAGTACTTC. Its protein product is CASGRQGKGRYEQYF.

V and J are TRBV2 and TRBJ1-4; D possibly corresponds to TRBD1 (5 bases). Germline CDR1 reads SNHLY; CDR2 reads FYNNEI. V was pared by 5 bases and J by 0 bases, with 16 bases between. The CDR3 consists of 17 residues. This chain's CDR3 is CASSQPGGVATNEKLFF. The CDR3 bases are TGTGCCAGCAGTCAACCGGGAGGGGTTGCAACTAATGAAAAACTGTTTTTT.

The rearrangement uses TRBV7-2 and TRBJ1-2; D gene uncertain. V was cut by 5 bases and J by 7 bases, with 11 bases left in between. The CDR3 contains 12 residues. Germline lookup yields CDR1 SGHTA and CDR2 FQGNSA. CDR3: CASSPKYSGYTF. The CDR3 DNA reads TGTGCCAGCAGCCCGAAGTACTCTGGCTACACCTTC.

This clone is a singleton in its sample. The chain combines TRBV28 with TRBJ2-7, with 14 bases aligning to TRBD2. CDR3 size: 18 residues. Trimming removed 6 bases from V and 4 bases from J; junction bases left unmatched: 14. Per the germline V gene, CDR1 is MDHEN and CDR2 is SYDVKM. CDR3 sequence: CASSSIGTSGRFLYEQYF. CDR3 coding DNA: TGTGCCAGCAGCTCCATCGGGACTAGCGGGAGATTCTTATACGAGCAGTACTTC.

This chain connects TRBV14 to TRBJ1-1, with TRBD1 as a possible D gene (5 bases). This CDR3 has 18 residues. Germline loops: CDR1 SGHDN, CDR2 FVKESK. V gave up 2 bases and J gave up 2 bases, with 21 bases separating them. For the CDR3, the DNA is TGTGCCAGCAGCCAATTCTATTCGGGGGTGGGCGGCAACACTGAAGCTTTCTTT. Protein sequence: CASSQFYSGVGGNTEAFF.

The rearrangement uses TRBV7-9 and TRBJ2-7; perhaps TRBD1 as D (5 bases). The CDR3 consists of 12 residues. Per germline, CDR1 SEHNR and CDR2 FQNEAQ (reference sequence). Trimming pared 5 bases from V and 4 bases from J, leaving 9 bases between. For the CDR3, the DNA is TGTGCCAGCAGCCCAGCAGGGTACGAGCAGTACTTC. Protein: CASSPAGYEQYF.

The rearrangement links TRBV10-2 to TRBJ1-5, with D unresolved. Deletions cut 5 bases from V and 1 base from J, with 6 bases between. From germline, CDR1 is WSHSY and CDR2 SAAADI. CDR3 size: 13 residues. The chain's CDR3 is CASSSGSNQPQHF. DNA for the CDR3: TGCGCCAGCAGTTCGGGGAGCAATCAGCCCCAGCATTTT.

This clone was detected a few times. V and J are TRBV19 and TRBJ2-2; 9 positions match TRBD1. Germline V lookup: CDR1 LNHDA, CDR2 SQIVND (reference sequence). CDR3 length: 15 residues. V dropped 7 bases and J dropped 1; count of bases not matched to a gene: 4. CDR3 amino acids: CASTTDRGNTGELFF. The DNA of the CDR3 is TGTGCCAGTACCACGGACAGGGGGAACACCGGGGAGCTGTTTTTT.

The chain recombines TRBV11-2 with TRBJ1-2; the D gene is possibly TRBD1 (6 bases). Germline CDR1 reads SGHAT; CDR2 reads FQNNGV. Trimming left V 4 bases short and J 4 bases short, with 22 bases between. CDR3 size: 17 residues. CDR3: CASSSRTAQADIYGYTF. CDR3 sequence (DNA): TGTGCCAGCAGCTCCAGGACAGCACAGGCGGATATCTATGGCTACACCTTC. Together with reference TRBV11-2 and TRBJ1-2, the CDR3 gives the full variable domain: EAGVAQSPRYKIIEKRQSVAFWCNPISGHATLYWYQQILGQGPKLLIQFQNNGVVDDSQLPKDRFSAERLKGVDSTLKIQPAKLEDSAVYLCASSSRTAQADIYGYTFGSGTRLTVV.

The CDR3 protein is CASSQARDRGSDEQFF. CDR3 nucleotides: TGCGCCAGCAGCCAAGCCCGGGACAGGGGGTCTGATGAGCAGTTCTTC. V usage is TRBV4-3 and J usage is TRBJ2-1; 11 bases agree with TRBD1. The CDR3 consists of 16 residues. In germline, CDR1 is LGHNA, CDR2 YSLEER. J lost 8 bases, V lost 1 base, and 7 bases had no gene match.

The chain joins TRBV10-3 to TRBJ2-1; TRBD2 matches at 13 bases. Germline V gives CDR1 ENHRY, CDR2 SYGVKD. The CDR3 spans 15 residues. The V and J ends lost 2 bases and 8 bases, in that order; junction bases with no gene match: 3. The CDR3 is CAISETSGGAHEQFF. CDR3 in DNA: TGTGCCATCAGTGAGACTAGCGGGGGGGCACATGAGCAGTTCTTC.

The rearrangement links TRBV10-3 to TRBJ2-3; D possibly corresponds to TRBD2 (6 bases). The germline CDR1 and CDR2 sequences are ENHRY and SYGVKD. Trimming removed 6 bases from V and 1 base from J, with 11 bases in between. CDR3 length: 14 amino acids. The CDR3 nucleotides read TGTGCCATCAGCCCTAGCGAAGGCACAGATACGCAGTATTTT. It yields the protein CAISPSEGTDTQYF.

The chain links TRBV4-2 to TRBJ2-3, with D possibly TRBD2 on 5 matching bases. Germline values: CDR1 LGHNA, CDR2 YNFKEQ. Trimming stripped 5 bases from V and 6 bases from J, with 15 bases between. This CDR3 region has 14 residues. DNA of the CDR3: TGTGCCAGCAGCGCGGGTGGCGGACTTGATACGCAGTATTTT. Translated, it gives CASSAGGGLDTQYF.

This rearrangement joins TRBV10-3 to TRBJ2-1, with TRBD1 identical over 7 bases. CDR3 length: 14 amino acids. CDR1 and CDR2 from the germline V gene are ENHRY and SYGVKD. J gave up 5 bases and V 5 bases, and 6 bases lay outside the gene matches. The CDR3 loop is CAISPGQAHNEQFF. The CDR3 coding sequence is TGTGCCATCAGTCCCGGACAGGCCCACAATGAGCAGTTCTTC.

The genes are TRBV10-2 and TRBJ2-7, with D possibly TRBD1 on 8 matching bases. The CDR3 has 15 residues. The germline CDR1 and CDR2 sequences are WSHSY and SAAADI. Trimming shortened V by 8 bases and J by 3 bases, and 20 bases separated the two germline ends. The CDR3 nucleotides read TGCGCCAGCCACCAGGCGGGGGACAGGTTCTACGAGCAGTACTTC. Its protein is CASHQAGDRFYEQYF.

This CDR3 reads CASSLQGSDQPQHF. The CDR3 nucleotides read TGTGCCAGCAGCTTACAGGGATCCGATCAGCCCCAGCATTTT. J is TRBJ1-5 and V is TRBV7-2; perhaps TRBD1 as D (5 bases). This CDR3 comprises 14 residues. Germline loops: CDR1 SGHTA, CDR2 FQGNSA. The V end lost 2 bases, the J end lost 5 bases, and 10 bases lay between the germline ends.